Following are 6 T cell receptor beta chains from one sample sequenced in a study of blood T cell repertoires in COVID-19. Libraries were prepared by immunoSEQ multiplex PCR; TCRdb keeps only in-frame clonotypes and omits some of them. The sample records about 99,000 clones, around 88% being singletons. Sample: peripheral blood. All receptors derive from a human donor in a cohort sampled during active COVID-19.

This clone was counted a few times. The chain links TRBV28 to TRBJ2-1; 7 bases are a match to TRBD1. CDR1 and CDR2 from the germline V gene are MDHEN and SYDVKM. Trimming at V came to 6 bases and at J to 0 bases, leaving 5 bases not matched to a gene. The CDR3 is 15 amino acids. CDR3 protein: CASRGGPGSYNEQFF. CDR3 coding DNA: TGTGCCAGCAGAGGGGGCCCGGGCTCCTACAATGAGCAGTTCTTC.

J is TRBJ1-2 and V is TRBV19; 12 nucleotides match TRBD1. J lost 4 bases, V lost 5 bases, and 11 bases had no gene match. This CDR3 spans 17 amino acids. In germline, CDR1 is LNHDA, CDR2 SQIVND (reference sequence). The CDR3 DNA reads TGTGCCAGTAGTCCCTCCGGGACAGGGGGCAAGGTCTATGGCTACACCTTC. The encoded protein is CASSPSGTGGKVYGYTF. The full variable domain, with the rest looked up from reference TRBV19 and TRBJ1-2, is DGGITQSPKYLFRKEGQNVTLSCEQNLNHDAMYWYRQDPGQGLRLIYYSQIVNDFQKGDIAEGYSVSREKKESFPLTVTSAQKNPTAFYLCASSPSGTGGKVYGYTFGSGTRLTVV.

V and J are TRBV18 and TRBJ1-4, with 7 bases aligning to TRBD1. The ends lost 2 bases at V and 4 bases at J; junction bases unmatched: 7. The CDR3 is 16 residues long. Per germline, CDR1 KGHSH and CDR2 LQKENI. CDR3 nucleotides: TGTGCCAGCTCACCAGACGGGACAGCCCGTAATGAAAAACTGTTTTTT. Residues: CASSPDGTARNEKLFF.

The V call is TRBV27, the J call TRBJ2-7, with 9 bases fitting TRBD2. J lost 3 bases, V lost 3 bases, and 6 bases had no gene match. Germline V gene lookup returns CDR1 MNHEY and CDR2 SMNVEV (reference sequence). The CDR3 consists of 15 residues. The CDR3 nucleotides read TGTGCCAGCAGTTTTTTGCGGGAGGGTGTCTACGAGCAGTACTTC. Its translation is CASSFLREGVYEQYF.

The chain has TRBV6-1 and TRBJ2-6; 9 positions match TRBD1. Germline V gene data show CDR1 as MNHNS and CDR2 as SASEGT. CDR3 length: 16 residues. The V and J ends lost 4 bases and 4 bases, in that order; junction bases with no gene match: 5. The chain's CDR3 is CASSVQGAPGANVLTF. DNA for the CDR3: TGTGCCAGCAGTGTACAGGGGGCGCCGGGGGCCAACGTCCTGACTTTC.

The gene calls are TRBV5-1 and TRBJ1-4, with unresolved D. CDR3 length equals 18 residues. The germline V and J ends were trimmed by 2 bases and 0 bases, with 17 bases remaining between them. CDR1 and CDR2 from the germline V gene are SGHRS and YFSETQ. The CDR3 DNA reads TGCGCCAGCAGCTTTCAGCGGGCGAACTTTGCAACTAATGAAAAACTGTTTTTT. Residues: CASSFQRANFATNEKLFF.